This T cell receptor (beta chain) was captured in a study of identical twins (TCRdb year 2016). With respect to the entire study: TCR alpha and beta repertoires from monozygotic twins, unrelated adults of various ages and cord blood were deep-sequenced to test whether fetal clonotypes persist. To rule out contamination, replicate twin experiments were performed at different times with different library preparation protocols. The full study reports these points: Zero-insertion analyses could be partly confounded by invariant T cells such as MAIT and iNKT, though diverse VJ usage argued against such confounding for most clonotypes. In beta out-of-frame sequences, excess twin sharing was weaker, because having fewer shared sequences lowered the signal-to-noise ratio. Out-of-frame TCR alpha sequences shared between twins showed an excess of low generation-probability sequences compared with coincidental sharing between unrelated individuals. Out-of-frame TCR alpha sharing in monozygotic twins was systematically underestimated by recombination models, whereas sharing between unrelated individuals was in agreement with the recombination models. Because the same donors could not be followed over many years, the conclusions relied on cross-sectional statistical analysis. Abundant cord blood beta clonotypes carried fewer insertions; young adult naive repertoires showed a weaker similar trend, while memory repertoires showed none.

Only healthy Caucasian donors were included. Three pairs of female monozygotic twins, all aged roughly 18 to 30 years, made up the twin cohort. CD4+ and CD8+ T cell populations were isolated with positive isolation kits from Invitrogen. V and J are truncated by 7 bases and 4 bases respectively, leaving an intervening sequence of 18 bases. Looking up the germline V gene yields CDR1 MDHEN and CDR2 SYDVKM. Counted from cysteine to phenylalanine, this CDR3 has 15 amino acids. The retained sequence is limited to the CDR3, 45 bases, with the frame set at the first base. The library was prepared using 5' RACE. For sequencing, an Illumina HiSeq 2000 was employed. A universal primer binding site was introduced by template switching, and a unique molecular identifier was present in the final cDNA, enabling accurate counting of TCR cDNA molecules. First-strand cDNA for TCR alpha and beta chains was synthesized from specific primers in the conserved constant-segment region. To control for contamination, each cDNA library was double barcoded with a SMART-Mk sample barcode plus Illumina barcodes. Two successive PCR steps introduced TruSeq adapter sequences along with Illumina sample barcodes. The TCR alpha and beta cDNA libraries were sequenced on the Illumina HiSeq platform using custom primers. Per the source publication's procedure: MiGEC processed the raw reads to extract unique molecular identifiers, while MiXCR was used to determine the CDR3 positions. Recombination models were inferred per individual with the repgenHMM and IGoR tools using an EM algorithm. Shared clonotype analysis was performed with the tcR package in R, normalizing sharing by the product of cloneset sizes. Out-of-frame nonproductive sequences were analyzed to study raw recombination free of thymic and clonal selection effects. The public reads were reanalyzed by TCRdb: fastp trimming at Q25, MiXCR alignment, in-frame beta chains only. Records with the same CDR3 protein are collapsed into one entry carrying the most frequent genes and DNA. The authors' filters were not applied to this entry. The sample includes 300,000 to 350,000 distinct CDR3 sequences, with 9% to 15% observed a single time. Around 7.2% of the sample belongs to the ten largest clones.

About this clonotype itself: Its target antigen remains unknown. Base qualities were left out, and no much larger clone turns up one base away.

The same sample was also used in a study of yellow fever vaccine responses in identical twins. Per that second paper: The T cell response to vaccination in identical twins was reported by the authors to appear partly convergent and partly personalized. In identical twins, the study followed T cell clones that responded to the vaccine with precision.

The sequence was obtained from a woman aged 18 to 35 in good health. The sequenced sample was CD8+ T cells sorted from blood. The V and J segments used are TRBV28 and TRBJ2-3; the D gene is perhaps TRBD2, on 5 matching bases. The nucleotide sequence is TGTGCCAGCACCGAGGGCCAAGAAAGGCCAGATACGCAGTATTTT. This sequence encodes CASTEGQERPDTQYF. Beyond the CDR3, the reference TRBV28 and TRBJ2-3 genes provide the residues; the full variable domain reads: DVKVTQSSRYLVKRTGEKVFLECVQDMDHENMFWYRQDPGLGLRLIYFSYDVKMKEKGDIPEGYSVSREKKERFSLILESASTNQTSMYLCASTEGQERPDTQYFGPGTRLTVL.